These 23 T cell receptor beta chains were all obtained from the same sample, sequenced in a study of long-term antiretroviral therapy in people with HIV (dated by TCRdb to the early 2020s). The immunoSEQ hsTCRB v3.0 assay was used at survey level resolution to sequence the TRB variable region. This is the immuneACCESS table as TCRdb keeps it, with only in-frame sequences that have V and J called. A part of the clones is gone; compared with another copy, unresolved V genes explain less than half, and the rest is unexplained. The sample has about 22,000 clones on record, approximately 88% of them singletons. In total, the top ten clones hold about 4.5% of the sample. The source was unsorted PBMCs, collected roughly 6.1 years after starting antiretroviral therapy. The origin of the receptors is a young man with HIV.

The chain uses TRBV5-4 and TRBJ1-3; no reliable D call. V gave up 0 bases and J gave up 4 bases, with 14 bases separating them. The CDR3 has 16 amino acids. Germline assignment: CDR1 SGHNT and CDR2 YYREEE (reference sequence). The CDR3 sequence is CASSLGPGLGGNTIYF. In DNA, the CDR3 is TGTGCCAGCAGCTTGGGCCCGGGTCTCGGAGGAAACACCATATATTTT. The full variable domain, with the rest looked up from reference TRBV5-4 and TRBJ1-3, is ETGVTQSPTHLIKTRGQQVTLRCSSQSGHNTVSWYQQALGQGPQFIFQYYREEENGRGNFPPRFSGLQFPNYSSELNVNALELDDSALYLCASSLGPGLGGNTIYFGEGSWLTVV.

The chain carries TRBV27 and TRBJ1-1, with D perhaps matching TRBD1 (5 bases). Deletions cut 5 bases from V and 1 base from J, with 23 bases between. Germline CDR1 MNHEY, CDR2 SMNVEV (reference sequence). The CDR3 has 18 amino acids. The CDR3 sequence is CASSTTPLVPGRNTEAFF. As DNA, the CDR3 is TGTGCCAGCAGTACTACACCCCTCGTTCCGGGGCGGAACACTGAAGCTTTCTTT.

The chain carries TRBV28 and TRBJ2-7; 11 bases are a match to TRBD2. CDR3 size: 15 residues. CDR1 and CDR2 (germline): MDHEN, SYDVKM. The J segment lost 4 bases and the V segment lost 4 bases, leaving 6 bases of the junction unmatched. CDR3 sequence: CASSSLAGGRYEQYF. DNA of the CDR3: TGTGCCAGCAGTTCTTTAGCGGGAGGGCGATACGAGCAGTACTTC.

This chain uses TRBV15 with TRBJ2-3; D perhaps matches TRBD1 (6 bases). Trimming removed 8 bases at V and 5 bases at J, with 20 bases between. This CDR3 comprises 15 residues. CDR1 LNHNV and CDR2 YYDKDF come from the germline V gene (reference sequence). CDR3 nucleotide sequence: TGTGCCACCCCTCTCACGGGGAAGGGGGAAGATACGCAGTATTTT. Amino acid sequence: CATPLTGKGEDTQYF.

This chain links TRBV14 with TRBJ1-1; the match to TRBD1 covers 12 bases. The J segment lost 3 bases and the V segment lost 4 bases, leaving 3 bases of the junction unmatched. The CDR3 is 15 residues long. Germline V gene lookup returns CDR1 SGHDN and CDR2 FVKESK. The CDR3 DNA reads as TGTGCCAGCAGCCTGGGACAGGGGGCGGACACTGAAGCTTTCTTT. This codes for CASSLGQGADTEAFF.

V gene TRBV4-3 combines with J gene TRBJ1-1, with a tentative D call TRBD1 (5 bases). This CDR3 spans 15 amino acids. The V end was cut by 0 bases, the J end by 3 bases, with 11 bases between. The V gene's germline CDR1 is LGHNA and CDR2 YSLEER. CDR3 sequence: CASSQDDSGDTEAFF. In nucleotides, the CDR3 is TGCGCCAGCAGCCAAGATGACAGCGGGGACACTGAAGCTTTCTTT.

This clone turned up a few times. The genes are TRBV28 and TRBJ1-5; D gene uncertain. CDR1 MDHEN and CDR2 SYDVKM come from the germline V gene. This CDR3 is built from 11 residues. V dropped 3 bases and J dropped 6 bases, with 3 bases sitting between them. Here the CDR3 reads CASSFGQPQHF. The CDR3 bases are TGTGCCAGCAGTTTCGGTCAGCCCCAGCATTTT.

This chain links TRBV7-2 with TRBJ2-7; D unclear. V was trimmed by 5 bases and J by 4 bases, leaving 12 bases between them. The CDR3 is 13 amino acids. From germline, CDR1 is SGHTA and CDR2 FQGNSA. The DNA for the CDR3 is TGTGCCAGCAGCCTTGGGTCAGGATACGAGCAGTACTTC. Protein: CASSLGSGYEQYF.

This clone occurred a few times. The chain couples TRBV28 to TRBJ2-7; D call uncertain. This CDR3 has 12 residues. Trimming stripped 6 bases from V and 2 bases from J, with 8 bases between. Per the germline V gene, CDR1 is MDHEN and CDR2 is SYDVKM. The CDR3 loop reads CASRTGAYEQYF. As DNA, the CDR3 is TGTGCCAGCAGGACTGGGGCCTACGAGCAGTACTTC.

V and J are TRBV28 and TRBJ1-4, with D possibly matching TRBD1 (5 bases). This CDR3 is built from 14 residues. Germline V gene sequence: CDR1 MDHEN, CDR2 SYDVKM. The V and J ends lost 5 bases and 3 bases respectively, with 10 bases between them. The CDR3 is CASSAVGANEKLFF. CDR3 nucleotide sequence: TGTGCCAGCAGTGCAGTAGGGGCTAATGAAAAACTGTTTTTT. The whole variable domain, remainder taken from reference TRBV28 and TRBJ1-4, is DVKVTQSSRYLVKRTGEKVFLECVQDMDHENMFWYRQDPGLGLRLIYFSYDVKMKEKGDIPEGYSVSREKKERFSLILESASTNQTSMYLCASSAVGANEKLFFGSGTQLSVL.

This sequence joins TRBV5-1 and TRBJ2-1; 14 nucleotides align to TRBD2. The CDR3 consists of 21 residues. CDR1 SGHRS and CDR2 YFSETQ come from the germline V gene. V gave up 6 bases and J gave up 2 bases; unmatched junction bases: 19. The CDR3 protein is CASNRGFSGTSGGPAYNEQFF. The CDR3 region has the DNA TGCGCCAGCAACAGGGGCTTTAGCGGGACTAGCGGGGGTCCCGCCTACAATGAGCAGTTCTTC. Using reference TRBV5-1 and TRBJ2-1 for the parts outside the CDR3, the full variable domain is KAGVTQTPRYLIKTRGQQVTLSCSPISGHRSVSWYQQTPGQGLQFLFEYFSETQRNKGNFPGRFSGRQFSNSRSEMNVSTLELGDSALYLCASNRGFSGTSGGPAYNEQFFGPGTRLTVL.

This rearrangement joins TRBV5-1 to TRBJ1-1; TRBD1 matches at 9 bases. Losses at the gene ends were 4 bases for V and 0 bases for J; bases not matched to a gene: 10. CDR3 length equals 17 residues. CDR1 and CDR2 from the germline V gene are SGHRS and YFSETQ. CDR3 sequence (DNA): TGCGCCAGCAGCCTGTACGGGACAGGGCGCATGAACACTGAAGCTTTCTTT. Translation: CASSLYGTGRMNTEAFF.

This clone was observed a handful of times. This specimen includes other DNA sequences encoding the same CDR3. The rearrangement links TRBV29-1 to TRBJ2-7; unclear D gene. The CDR3 contains 11 residues. The V end was cut by 4 bases, the J end by 4 bases, with 8 bases between. Germline assignment: CDR1 SQVTM and CDR2 ANQGSEA. The DNA for the CDR3 is TGCAGCGTTGCCGTTGAGTACGAGCAGTACTTC. Translation gives CSVAVEYEQYF.

The chain is built from TRBV29-1 and TRBJ1-1; no clear D. The CDR3 is 13 residues long. Germline V CDR1 and CDR2: SQVTM, ANQGSEA. V lost 6 bases to trimming and J lost 2 bases, with 13 bases between them. CDR3 sequence reads: CSVLTKFNTEAFF. CDR3 DNA sequence: TGCAGCGTACTAACAAAATTTAACACTGAAGCTTTCTTT.

This clone appeared a single time. The chain joins TRBV28 to TRBJ1-5, with D maybe TRBD1 (6 bases). Germline V lookup: CDR1 MDHEN, CDR2 SYDVKM. This CDR3 contains 14 residues. The germline V and J ends were trimmed by 5 bases and 1 base, with 9 bases remaining between them. The CDR3 is CASSAGTSNQPQHF. CDR3 coding DNA: TGTGCCAGCAGTGCCGGGACAAGCAATCAGCCCCAGCATTTT.

The V call is TRBV6-6, the J call TRBJ2-5; D may be TRBD1 (5 bases). Trimming took off 7 bases at V and 5 bases at J, with 14 bases between the two ends. Germline CDR1 is MNHNY and CDR2 is SVGAGI (reference sequence). The CDR3 has 13 amino acids. CDR3 sequence (DNA): TGTGCCAGCAACCGGCCAGGGCAGGAGACCCAGTACTTC. Translating gives CASNRPGQETQYF.

This chain links TRBV2 with TRBJ2-4; no definite D call. The germline CDR1 and CDR2 sequences are SNHLY and FYNNEI. V was shortened by 5 bases and J by 13 bases, with 21 bases between the two germline ends. CDR3 size: 14 residues. CDR3 in amino acids: CASSQGRPLETQYF. CDR3 coding DNA: TGTGCCAGCAGTCAAGGCAGGCCCCTTGAGACGCAGTACTTC.

The chain employs TRBV16 and TRBJ1-1; D is unresolved. V was cut by 3 bases and J by 5 bases, with 10 bases left in between. The CDR3 covers 13 residues. CDR1 KGHSY and CDR2 FQNENV come from the germline V gene. In nucleotides, the CDR3 is TGTGCCAGCAGCCATTCGTCAGGTACTGAAGCTTTCTTT. Encoded protein: CASSHSSGTEAFF.

The chain carries TRBV18 and TRBJ2-7, with 9 bases lining up with TRBD1. Per germline, CDR1 KGHSH and CDR2 LQKENI. The J segment lost 0 bases and the V segment lost 5 bases, leaving 8 bases of the junction unmatched. The CDR3 sequence is 16 residues long. The CDR3 spells CASSFGQGRSSYEQYF. CDR3 DNA: TGTGCCAGCTCATTCGGACAGGGGAGAAGCTCCTACGAGCAGTACTTC.

This clone came up once. V usage is TRBV7-9 and J usage is TRBJ1-6, with D perhaps TRBD1 (5 bases). Trimming took 1 base from V and 6 from J, leaving 16 bases between them. The CDR3 has 17 amino acids. The germline V gene encodes CDR1 SEHNR and CDR2 FQNEAQ (reference sequence). The CDR3 is CASSLGDGAPSNSPLHF. The CDR3, as DNA: TGTGCCAGCAGCTTAGGAGACGGGGCGCCTTCTAATTCACCCCTCCACTTT.

V is TRBV2 and J is TRBJ2-1, with D possibly TRBD1 on 6 matching bases. Between the trimmed V and J ends, which lost 4 bases and 5 bases, there was a span of 9 bases. Germline CDR1 reads SNHLY; CDR2 reads FYNNEI. The CDR3 contains 13 residues. The CDR3 sequence is CASSGGQNNEQFF. The CDR3 nucleotides are TGTGCCAGCAGTGGGGGGCAGAACAATGAGCAGTTCTTC.

The rearrangement joins TRBV19 to TRBJ1-2, with a possible D match to TRBD1 (5 bases). Germline values: CDR1 LNHDA, CDR2 SQIVND (reference sequence). The CDR3 loop spans 14 amino acids. Deletions cut 6 bases from V and 4 bases from J, with 15 bases between. CDR3 DNA: TGTGCCAGTAGAACAATGGACACGTTCTATGGCTACACCTTC. Its protein product is CASRTMDTFYGYTF. The variable domain in full, completed from reference TRBV19 and TRBJ1-2, reads DGGITQSPKYLFRKEGQNVTLSCEQNLNHDAMYWYRQDPGQGLRLIYYSQIVNDFQKGDIAEGYSVSREKKESFPLTVTSAQKNPTAFYLCASRTMDTFYGYTFGSGTRLTVV.

This rearrangement joins TRBV7-2 to TRBJ2-5; TRBD2 matches 12 bases. The length of the CDR3 is 15 residues. After removal of 5 bases from V and 5 bases from J, the junction contained 6 bases not matched to a gene. Germline V gene sequence: CDR1 SGHTA, CDR2 FQGNSA. CDR3 sequence (DNA): TGTGCCAGCAGCCCGACTAGCGGGAGTGAGGAGACCCAGTACTTC. Residues: CASSPTSGSEETQYF. Full variable domain (missing parts from reference TRBV7-2 and TRBJ2-5): GAGVSQSPSNKVTEKGKDVELRCDPISGHTALYWYRQSLGQGLEFLIYFQGNSAPDKSGLPSDRFSAERTGGSVSTLTIQRTQQEDSAVYLCASSPTSGSEETQYFGPGTRLLVL.